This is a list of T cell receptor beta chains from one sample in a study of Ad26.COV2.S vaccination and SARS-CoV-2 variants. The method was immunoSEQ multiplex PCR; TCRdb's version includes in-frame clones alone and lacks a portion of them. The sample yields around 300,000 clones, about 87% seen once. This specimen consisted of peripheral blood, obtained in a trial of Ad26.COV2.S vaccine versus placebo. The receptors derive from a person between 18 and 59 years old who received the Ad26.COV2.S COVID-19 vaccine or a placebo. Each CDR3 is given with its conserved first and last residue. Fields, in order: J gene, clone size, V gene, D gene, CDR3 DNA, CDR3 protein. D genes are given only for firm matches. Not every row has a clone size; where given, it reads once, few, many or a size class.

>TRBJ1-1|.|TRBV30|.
TGTGCCTGGAGTGGACAGCTTCCAGCTTTCTTT
CAWSGQLPAFF
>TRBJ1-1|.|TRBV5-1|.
TGCGCCAGCAGCCACGAGGGGGTTGAAGCTTTCTTT
CASSHEGVEAFF
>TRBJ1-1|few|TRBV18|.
TGTGCCAGCTCACTTCGACAGGAGCTGACTGAAGCTTTCTTT
CASSLRQELTEAFF
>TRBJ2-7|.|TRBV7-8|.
TGTGCCAGCAGCCCCCACTACGAGCAGTACTTC
CASSPHYEQYF
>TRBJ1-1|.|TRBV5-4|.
TGTGCCAGCAGTGGGAGGGAGGGGATGAACACTGAAGCTTTCTTT
CASSGREGMNTEAFF
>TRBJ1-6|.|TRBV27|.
TGTGCCAGCAGTTTCCTGCGGGCGTCCCATAATTCACCCCTCCACTTT
CASSFLRASHNSPLHF
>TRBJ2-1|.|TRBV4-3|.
TGCGCCAGCAGCCAAGCAGGAGGGGCCTCGTACAATGAGCAGTTCTTC
CASSQAGGASYNEQFF
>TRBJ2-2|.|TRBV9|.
TGTGCCAGCAGCGTAGTAGGGGTGGTTGGTGGAGGGCCGGGGGAGCTGTTTTTT
CASSVVGVVGGGPGELFF
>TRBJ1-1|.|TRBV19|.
TGTGCCAGTACCCCAACTGGGGGGGCCACTGAAGCTTTCTTT
CASTPTGGATEAFF
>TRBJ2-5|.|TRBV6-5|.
TGTGCCAGCCAGAAGCCGGGACAACAAGAGACCCAGTACTTC
CASQKPGQQETQYF
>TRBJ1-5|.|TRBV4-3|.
TGCGCCAGCAGCCAAGATTTCAATCAGCCCCAGCATTTT
CASSQDFNQPQHF
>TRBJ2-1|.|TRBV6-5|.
TGTGCCAGCAGTTCCCCGGGGAATGAGCAGTTCTTC
CASSSPGNEQFF
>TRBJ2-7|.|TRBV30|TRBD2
TGTGCCTGGAGCCTTGCGCGGGGGACCCTCTACGAGCAGTACTTC
CAWSLARGTLYEQYF
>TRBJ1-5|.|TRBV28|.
TGTGCCAGCAGATGGACGGCGAATCAGCCCCAGCATTTT
CASRWTANQPQHF
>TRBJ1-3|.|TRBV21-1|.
TGTGCCAGCAGCAAAGTTTTCGCAGGGGGCCTTGACTCTGGAAACACCATATATTTT
CASSKVFAGGLDSGNTIYF
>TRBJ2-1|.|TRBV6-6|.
TGTGCCAGCAGCCGATCGCAGGGAAACTCCTACAATGAGCAGTTCTTC
CASSRSQGNSYNEQFF
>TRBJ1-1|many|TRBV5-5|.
TGTGCCAGCAGCACCCTCAGACTCCGAAAGACTGAAGCTTTCTTT
CASSTLRLRKTEAFF
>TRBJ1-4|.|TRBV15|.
TGTGCCACCAGTCAGTCAGGGGTGGAAAAACTGTTTTTT
CATSQSGVEKLFF
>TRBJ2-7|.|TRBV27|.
TGTGCCAGCAGACTCACAGGGTACTACGAGCAGTACTTC
CASRLTGYYEQYF
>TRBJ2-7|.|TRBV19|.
TGTGCCAGTACCACCGGGACGGGTTCCTACGAGCAGTACTTC
CASTTGTGSYEQYF
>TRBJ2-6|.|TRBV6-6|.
TGTGCCAGCAGTCCCGACGGACAGACTATCTCTGGGGCCAACGTCCTGACTTTC
CASSPDGQTISGANVLTF
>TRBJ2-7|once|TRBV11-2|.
TGTGCCAGCAGCGTAACAGGGTTCTACGAGCAGTACTTC
CASSVTGFYEQYF
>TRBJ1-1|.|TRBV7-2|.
TGTGCCAGCAGCCCTTCCCGGGGCACTGAAGCTTTCTTT
CASSPSRGTEAFF
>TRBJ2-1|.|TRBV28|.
TGTGCCAGCAGTTTTGGCGGGATCGAATACAATGAGCAGTTCTTC
CASSFGGIEYNEQFF
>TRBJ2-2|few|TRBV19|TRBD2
TGTGCCAGTATCGGGACTAGCGGGGCTATTAACACCGGGGAGCTGTTTTTT
CASIGTSGAINTGELFF
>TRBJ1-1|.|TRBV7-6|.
TGTGCCAGCCGCCCGGGGGCCTCCTTGAACACTGAAGCTTTCTTT
CASRPGASLNTEAFF
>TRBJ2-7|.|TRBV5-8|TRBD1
TGTGCCAGCAGCTTGTGGGGTTCCGGGACAGGGGTTGCCGAGCAGTACTTC
CASSLWGSGTGVAEQYF
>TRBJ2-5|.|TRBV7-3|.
TGTGCCAGCAGCTTAATGGTGGGACCCCAAGAGACCCAGTACTTC
CASSLMVGPQETQYF
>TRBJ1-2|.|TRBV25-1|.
TGTGCCAGCAGTGAAGTAATCGACGGCTACACCTTC
CASSEVIDGYTF
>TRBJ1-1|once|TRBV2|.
TGTGCCAGCCTTTTTAACCAGGGGAGGGAAGCTTTCTTT
CASLFNQGREAFF
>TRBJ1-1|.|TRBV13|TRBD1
TGTGCCAGCAGCGCACGGACAGGGGGCAAGGACACTGAAGCTTTCTTT
CASSARTGGKDTEAFF
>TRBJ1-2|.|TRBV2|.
TGTGCCAGCACCGGGGGGTCTAACTATGGCTACACCTTC
CASTGGSNYGYTF
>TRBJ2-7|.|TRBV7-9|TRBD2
TGTGCCAGCAGCCTCGGAGCTAGCGGGTCCGCCTACGAGCAGTACTTC
CASSLGASGSAYEQYF
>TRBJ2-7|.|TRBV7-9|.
TGTGCCAGCAGCTTAGCCCCAGGGACGGTGTACTTC
CASSLAPGTVYF
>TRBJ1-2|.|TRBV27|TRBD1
TGTGCCAGCAGTTTATGGACAGGAGGTCGAGCTAACTATGGCTACACCTTC
CASSLWTGGRANYGYTF
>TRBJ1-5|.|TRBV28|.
TGCTCCCACCGTAGGGGCAATCAGCCCCAGCATTTT
CSHRRGNQPQHF
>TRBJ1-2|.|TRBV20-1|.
TGCAGTGCCCTATCGGTTGGCTACACCTTC
CSALSVGYTF
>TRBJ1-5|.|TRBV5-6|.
TGTGCCAGCAGCTTGCAACAGGGAGGGCAGCCCCAGCATTTT
CASSLQQGGQPQHF
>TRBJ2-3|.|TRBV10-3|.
TGTGCCATCAGTGCTGGCGGGGTTAGCACAGATACGCAGTATTTT
CAISAGGVSTDTQYF
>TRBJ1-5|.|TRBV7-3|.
TGTGCCAGCAGCTTGAGGGGAAATCAGCCCCAGCATTTT
CASSLRGNQPQHF
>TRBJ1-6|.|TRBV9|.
TGTGCCAGCAGCGTTAGCCTCGGGACTAATCCTAATTCACCCCTCCACTTT
CASSVSLGTNPNSPLHF